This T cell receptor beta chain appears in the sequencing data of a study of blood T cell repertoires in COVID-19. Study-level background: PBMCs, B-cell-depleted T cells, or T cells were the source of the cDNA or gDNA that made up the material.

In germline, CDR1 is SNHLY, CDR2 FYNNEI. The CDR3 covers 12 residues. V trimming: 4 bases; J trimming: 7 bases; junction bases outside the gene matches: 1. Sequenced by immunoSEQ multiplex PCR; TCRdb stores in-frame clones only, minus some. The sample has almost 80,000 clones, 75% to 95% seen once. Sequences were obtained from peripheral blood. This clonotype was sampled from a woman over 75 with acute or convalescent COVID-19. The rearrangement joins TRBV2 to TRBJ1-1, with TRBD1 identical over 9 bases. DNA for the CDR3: TGTGCCAGCAGTGCGGACAGGGGTGAAGCTTTCTTT. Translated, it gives CASSADRGEAFF.